The following is a TCR beta chain sequence with its context. Antigen specificity is unknown. These donors were members of the roughly 130-subject validation cohort, a group separate from the roughly 670-subject first cohort. This sample is drawn from a study of cytomegalovirus exposure and HLA in healthy donors. Only in-frame clones appear in the TCRdb table, and some are missing; sequencing was by immunoSEQ multiplex PCR. The table includes 130,000 or so clones, roughly nine tenths detected once. General observations from the study: The study labeled 164 TCR beta chains cytomegalovirus-associated. In a later analysis, first-cohort TCR clusters were found to tend to co-occur in the approximately 120 validation repertoires. Many donors shared some public TCRs, even though most TCR sequences were rare.

V was clipped by 0 bases and J by 0 bases, with 15 bases between them. The CDR3 length is 18 residues. Germline CDR1 is MGHRA and CDR2 is YSYEKL. The rearrangement joins TRBV4-1 to TRBJ1-3, with D possibly TRBD1 on 6 matching bases. Sequences were obtained from PBMCs. The sequence was collected from a man aged 25-45 years in good health and CMV-seronegative. The CDR3 is CASSQEGFTGFSGNTIYF. The CDR3 nucleotides read TGCGCCAGCAGCCAAGAGGGATTTACAGGGTTCTCTGGAAACACCATATATTTT.